The sequence of this T cell receptor beta chain was determined in a study of T cell repertoires in cytomegalovirus infection. The germline V gene has CDR1 SNHLY and CDR2 FYNNEI. Trimming left V 6 bases short and J 5 bases short, with 18 bases between. The CDR3 extends over 15 amino acids. From the reads, TCRdb called clonotypes with MiXCR, one entry per CDR3 protein. The sample includes fewer than 1,000,000 distinct CDR3 sequences, around 29% of them seen just once. As regards this clonotype: Its antigen is unidentified.

The TCR originated in a human donor in good health (CMV status not recorded). Some clones in this sample may be carry-over from other donors' samples. The sequenced sample was cultured CD8+ T cells from PBMCs, obtained from culture after CMV antigen stimulation. The chain has TRBV2 and TRBJ2-3, with a tentative D call TRBD1 (6 bases). CDR3 residues: CASRGLGQWGDTQYF. CDR3 nucleotide sequence: TGTGCCAGCAGGGGGCTCGGACAGTGGGGAGATACGCAGTATTTT. The full variable domain, in which reference TRBV2 and TRBJ2-3 provide the parts outside the CDR3, is EPEVTQTPSHQVTQMGQEVILRCVPISNHLYFYWYRQILGQKVEFLVSFYNNEISEKSEIFDDQFSVERPDGSNFTLKIRSTKLEDSAMYFCASRGLGQWGDTQYFGPGTRLTVL.